Below, one T cell receptor beta chain is given with its context. The antigen remains undetermined. Method: immunoSEQ multiplex PCR; TCRdb's copy keeps in-frame clones and lacks some. The sample lists around 6,400 clones, approximately 45% seen once, with 3% to 4% in the top ten. The data derive from a study of T cells in localized non-small cell lung cancer. The study, taken as a whole, reports: Across samples, adjacent lung featured a median roughly 60 of the top 100 tumor clones. In the blood, greater T cell density corresponded to longer overall survival.

The V gene lost 5 bases and the J gene lost 10 bases, with 12 bases spanning the gap. CDR3 length equals 13 residues. The V gene's germline CDR1 is WSHSY and CDR2 SAAADI. The TCR originated in a man between 40 and 70 years old with stage I lung adenocarcinoma. Sequenced here: lymph node tissue, sampled before any cancer treatment. This chain uses TRBV10-2 with TRBJ1-6; D is possibly TRBD1 (5 bases). DNA of the CDR3: TGCGCCAGCAGTTCAGGGTACAGCTCACCCCTCCACTTT. It specifies CASSSGYSSPLHF.